This T cell receptor (beta chain) came from a study of response to subunit inactivated influenza vaccine. Points from the study as a whole: Authors suggested each seasonal flu vaccination may recruit only limited numbers of new T cells.

CDR3 length: 15 amino acids. V lost 5 bases, J lost 4 bases, and 9 bases stayed unmatched. Per germline, CDR1 SGHDN and CDR2 FVKESK. In its sample, this clonotype was seen a few times. Its antigen is not identified. One entry per CDR3 protein, called by TCRdb with MiXCR from the RT-PCR reads. The repertoire holds around 480,000 distinct CDR3 sequences, roughly 9.8% seen once, with over 9.5% in the top ten. The chain is built from TRBV14 and TRBJ2-7; 9 bases match TRBD1. The sample here was PBMCs from blood, taken around seven weeks after vaccination. This TCR was sampled from a man aged 50 or older who received an inactivated influenza vaccine. CDR3 amino acids: CASSVYRGQHYEQYF. CDR3 coding DNA: TGTGCCAGCAGCGTCTACAGGGGGCAACATTACGAGCAGTACTTC.